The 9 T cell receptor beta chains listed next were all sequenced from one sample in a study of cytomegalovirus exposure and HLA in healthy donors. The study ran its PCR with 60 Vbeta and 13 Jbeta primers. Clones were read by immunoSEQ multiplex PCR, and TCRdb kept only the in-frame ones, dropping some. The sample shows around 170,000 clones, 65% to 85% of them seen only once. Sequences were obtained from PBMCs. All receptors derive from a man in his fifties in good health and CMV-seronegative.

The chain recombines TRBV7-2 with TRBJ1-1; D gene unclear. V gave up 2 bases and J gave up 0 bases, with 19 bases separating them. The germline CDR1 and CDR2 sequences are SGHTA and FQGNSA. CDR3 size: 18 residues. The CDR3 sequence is CASSLRAPAGFMNTEAFF. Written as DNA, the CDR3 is TGTGCCAGCAGCTTAAGAGCCCCCGCGGGTTTCATGAACACTGAAGCTTTCTTT.

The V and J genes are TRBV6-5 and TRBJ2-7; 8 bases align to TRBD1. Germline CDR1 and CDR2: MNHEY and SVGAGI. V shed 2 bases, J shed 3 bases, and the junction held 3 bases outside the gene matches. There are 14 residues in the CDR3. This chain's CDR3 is CASSYRDRYYEQYF. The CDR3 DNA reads TGTGCCAGCAGTTACCGGGACAGGTACTACGAGCAGTACTTC.

The CDR3 loop is CAIRPRTGNEQFF. The CDR3 DNA follows: TGTGCCATCAGGCCCCGTACGGGTAATGAGCAGTTCTTC. The V call is TRBV10-3, the J call TRBJ2-1; D call uncertain. CDR1 is ENHRY and CDR2 is SYGVKD in the germline V gene. V was shortened by 6 bases and J by 7 bases, with 13 bases between the two germline ends. The CDR3 consists of 13 residues.

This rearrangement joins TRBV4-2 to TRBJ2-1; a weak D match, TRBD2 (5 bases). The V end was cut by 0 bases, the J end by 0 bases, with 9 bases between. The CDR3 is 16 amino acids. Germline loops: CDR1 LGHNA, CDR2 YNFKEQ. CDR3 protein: CASSQDRGSSYNEQFF. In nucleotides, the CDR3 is TGTGCCAGCAGCCAAGATCGAGGGAGCTCCTACAATGAGCAGTTCTTC.

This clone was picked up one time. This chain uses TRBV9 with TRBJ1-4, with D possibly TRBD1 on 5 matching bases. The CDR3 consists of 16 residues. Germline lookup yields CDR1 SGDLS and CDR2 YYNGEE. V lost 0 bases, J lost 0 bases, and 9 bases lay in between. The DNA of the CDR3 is TGTGCCAGCAGCGTAGCGGGGGGTACAACTAATGAAAAACTGTTTTTT. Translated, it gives CASSVAGGTTNEKLFF.

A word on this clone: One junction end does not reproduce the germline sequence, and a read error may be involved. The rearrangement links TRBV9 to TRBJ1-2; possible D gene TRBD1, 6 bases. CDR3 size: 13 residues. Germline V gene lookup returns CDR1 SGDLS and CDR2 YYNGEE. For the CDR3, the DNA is TGTGCCAGCAGCGTAGTCCCGGGAACAGGGAGCTCCTTC. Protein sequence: CASSVVPGTGSSF.

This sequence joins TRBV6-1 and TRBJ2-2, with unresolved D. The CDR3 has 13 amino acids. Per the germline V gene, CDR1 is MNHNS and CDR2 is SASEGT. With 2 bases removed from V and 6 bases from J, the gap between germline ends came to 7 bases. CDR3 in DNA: TGTGCCAGCAGTGAAATCGGAGCCGGGGAGCTGTTTTTT. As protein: CASSEIGAGELFF.

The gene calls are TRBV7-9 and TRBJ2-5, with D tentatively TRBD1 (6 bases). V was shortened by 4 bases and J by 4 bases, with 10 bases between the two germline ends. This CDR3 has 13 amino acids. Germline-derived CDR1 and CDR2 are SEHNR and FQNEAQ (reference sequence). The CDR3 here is CASSWDIGETQYF. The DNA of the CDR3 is TGTGCCAGCAGCTGGGACATCGGAGAGACCCAGTACTTC. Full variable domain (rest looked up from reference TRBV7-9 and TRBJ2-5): DTGVSQNPRHKITKRGQNVTFRCDPISEHNRLYWYRQTLGQGPEFLTYFQNEAQLEKSRLLSDRFSAERPKGSFSTLEIQRTEQGDSAMYLCASSWDIGETQYFGPGTRLLVL.

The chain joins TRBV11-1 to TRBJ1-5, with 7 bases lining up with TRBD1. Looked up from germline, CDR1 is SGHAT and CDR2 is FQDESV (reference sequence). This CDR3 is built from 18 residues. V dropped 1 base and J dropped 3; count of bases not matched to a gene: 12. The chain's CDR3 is CASSLERAGGKFNQPQHF. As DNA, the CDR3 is TGTGCCAGCAGCTTAGAGAGGGCAGGGGGAAAATTCAATCAGCCCCAGCATTTT.